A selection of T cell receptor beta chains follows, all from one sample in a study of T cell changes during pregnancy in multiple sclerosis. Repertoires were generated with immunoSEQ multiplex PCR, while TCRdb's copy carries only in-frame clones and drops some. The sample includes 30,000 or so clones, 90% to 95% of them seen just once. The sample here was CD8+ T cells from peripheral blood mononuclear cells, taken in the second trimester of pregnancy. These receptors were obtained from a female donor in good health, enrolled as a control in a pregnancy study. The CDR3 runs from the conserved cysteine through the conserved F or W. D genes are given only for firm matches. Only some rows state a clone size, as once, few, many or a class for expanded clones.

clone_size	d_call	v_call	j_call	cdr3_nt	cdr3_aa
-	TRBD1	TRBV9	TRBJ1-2	TGTGCCAGCAGCGTATACGGGACAGGTACAGTAGATGGCTACACCTTC	CASSVYGTGTVDGYTF
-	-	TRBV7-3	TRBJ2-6	TGTGCCAGCAGCAAAAGGGGGGGCGGAAGCTCTGGGGCCAACGTCCTGACTTTC	CASSKRGGGSSGANVLTF
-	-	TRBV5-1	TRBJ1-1	TGCGCCAGCAGCTTTCGGACTTTGAACACTGAAGCTTTCTTT	CASSFRTLNTEAFF
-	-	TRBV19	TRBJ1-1	TGTGCCAGTAGTATAACGGCAGGGTGGAACACTGAAGCTTTCTTT	CASSITAGWNTEAFF
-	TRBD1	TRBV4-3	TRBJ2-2	TGCGCCAGCAGCCAAGACTCTACAGGGGGGAGCAGGGAGCTGTTTTTT	CASSQDSTGGSRELFF
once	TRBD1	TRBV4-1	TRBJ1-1	TGCGCCAGCAGCCCAATCGGGACAGAAAACACTGAAGCTTTCTTT	CASSPIGTENTEAFF
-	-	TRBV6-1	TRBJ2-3	TGTGCCAGCAGTGAATTAGTACGAGAGGGCCCAGATACGCAGTATTTT	CASSELVREGPDTQYF
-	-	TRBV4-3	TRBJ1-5	TGCGCCAGCAGCCAAGATAGGGGGAGCAATCAGCCCCAGCATTTT	CASSQDRGSNQPQHF
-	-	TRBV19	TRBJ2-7	TGTGCCAGTAGTATAACAATCTGGACTTACGAGCAGTACTTC	CASSITIWTYEQYF
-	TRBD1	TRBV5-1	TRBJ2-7	TGCGCCAGCAGCTTGGCCGGGGAACAGGGGGCATGGGAGCAGTACTTC	CASSLAGEQGAWEQYF
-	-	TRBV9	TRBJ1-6	TGTGCCAGCAGCGTCACCGGGACTCCCTTGGAGAATTCACCCCTCCACTTT	CASSVTGTPLENSPLHF
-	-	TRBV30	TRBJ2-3	TGTGCCTGGAGCCTCCCGGGGAGTAGCGCAGATACGCAGTATTTT	CAWSLPGSSADTQYF
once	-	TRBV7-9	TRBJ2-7	TGTGCCAGCAGCGCCGTGGACAGCTACGAGCAGTACTTC	CASSAVDSYEQYF
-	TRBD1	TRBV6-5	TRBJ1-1	TGTGCCAGCAGTTTAACAGGGGCGAACACTGAAGCTTTCTTT	CASSLTGANTEAFF
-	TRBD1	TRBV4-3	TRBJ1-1	TGCGCCAGCAGCCAAGACCGGGACAGGAGTAAAGCTTTCTTT	CASSQDRDRSKAFF
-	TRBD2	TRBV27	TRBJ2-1	TGTGCCAGCAGTTTACGGACTAGCGGGGGGTACAATGAGCAGTTCTTC	CASSLRTSGGYNEQFF
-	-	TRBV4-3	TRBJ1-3	TGCGCCAGCAGCCAAGTCCCAGGGACTGGAAACACCATATATTTT	CASSQVPGTGNTIYF
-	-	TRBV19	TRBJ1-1	TGTGCCAGTAGTACCCGGACAGCTGACGTCTATGAAGCTTTCTTT	CASSTRTADVYEAFF
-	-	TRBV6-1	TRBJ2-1	TGTGCCAGCAGTGAAGACGACGGGACCTACAATGAGCAGTTCTTC	CASSEDDGTYNEQFF
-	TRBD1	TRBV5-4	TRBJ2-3	TGTGCCAGCACCGCCTTATCAGGGACAGTCCAGAGCGGTATGTCAGATACGCAGTATTTT	CASTALSGTVQSGMSDTQYF
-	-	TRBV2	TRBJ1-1	TGTGCCAGCAGGAGGGAGCCCACTGAAGCTTTCTTT	CASRREPTEAFF
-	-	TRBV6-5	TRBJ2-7	TGTGCCAGCAGTTACTCGGTTCACAGGGCCTACGAGCAGTACTTC	CASSYSVHRAYEQYF
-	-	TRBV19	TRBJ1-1	TGTGCCAGTAGTCATACAGGGCACACTGAAGCTTTCTTT	CASSHTGHTEAFF
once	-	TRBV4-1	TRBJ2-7	TGCGCCAGCAGCACTTCACAGGGAACCTACGAGCAGTACTTC	CASSTSQGTYEQYF
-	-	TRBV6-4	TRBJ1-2	TGTGCCAGCAGTGAGGACGGAGAGGGTAACTATGGCTACACCTTC	CASSEDGEGNYGYTF
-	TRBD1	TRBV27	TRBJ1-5	TGTGCCAGCAGGACAGGGGCCTTGCAGCCCCAGCATTTT	CASRTGALQPQHF
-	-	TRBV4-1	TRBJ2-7	TGCGCCAGCAGCCCCGAACAGGGAACCTACGAGCAGTACTTC	CASSPEQGTYEQYF
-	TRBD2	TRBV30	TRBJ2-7	TGTGCCTGGAGTCTGGGGACTAGCTACGAGCAGTACTTC	CAWSLGTSYEQYF
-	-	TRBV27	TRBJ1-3	TGTGCCAGCAGTTCCCAGGGATACGTTGGAAACACCATATATTTT	CASSSQGYVGNTIYF
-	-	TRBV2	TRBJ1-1	TGTGCCAGCAGCCCGGCGCAGGGCACTAACACTGAAGCTTTCTTT	CASSPAQGTNTEAFF
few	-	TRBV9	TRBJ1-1	TGTGCCAGCAGCCCCCACGCGGGAATCGAGGCTTTCTTT	CASSPHAGIEAFF
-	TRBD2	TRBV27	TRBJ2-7	TGTGCCAGCAGCCCAATAGCGGGGGGCTCTACCTACGAGCAGTACTTC	CASSPIAGGSTYEQYF
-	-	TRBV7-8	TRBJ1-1	TGTGCCAGCAGCTTCGGACAGATGAACACTGAAGCTTTCTTT	CASSFGQMNTEAFF
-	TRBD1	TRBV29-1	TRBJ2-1	TGCAGCGCCCGGGACAGGGTAAATGAGCAGTTCTTC	CSARDRVNEQFF
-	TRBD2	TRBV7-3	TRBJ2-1	TGTGCCAGCAGCTCCTCTGGCGGGGGGGCAGATGAGCAGTTCTTC	CASSSSGGGADEQFF
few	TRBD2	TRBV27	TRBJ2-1	TGTGCCAGCAGTCCCCGGACTAGCGGGGGGCCCGGGTATGAGCAGTTCTTC	CASSPRTSGGPGYEQFF
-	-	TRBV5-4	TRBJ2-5	TGTGCCAGCAGCCCCTCACGAGGCCGGGGGGAGACCCAGTACTTC	CASSPSRGRGETQYF
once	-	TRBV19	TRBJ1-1	TGTGCCAGTAGTATAGTCCAGGGTATGGAAGCTGAAGCTTTCTTT	CASSIVQGMEAEAFF
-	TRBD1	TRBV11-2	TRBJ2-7	TGTGCCAGCAGCCCGACAGGGGGCTTCGAGCAGTACTTC	CASSPTGGFEQYF
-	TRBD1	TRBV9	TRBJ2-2	TGTGCCAGCAGCGTAGAGTTTGGGACAGTAAACACCGGGGAGCTGTTTTTT	CASSVEFGTVNTGELFF
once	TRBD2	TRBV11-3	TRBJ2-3	TGTGCCAGCAGCCTACTAGCGGGGGGCACAGATACGCAGTATTTT	CASSLLAGGTDTQYF
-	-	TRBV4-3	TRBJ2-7	TGCGCCAGCAGCCAAGAGATTGATCATCCCGGTTACGAGCAGTACTTC	CASSQEIDHPGYEQYF
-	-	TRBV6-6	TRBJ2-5	TGTGCCAGCAGTACAACGTCACCCCTAGAGACCCAGTACTTC	CASSTTSPLETQYF
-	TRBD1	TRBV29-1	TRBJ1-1	TGCAGCGTTGACCCCGACAGGGCTCTTTACACTGAAGCTTTCTTT	CSVDPDRALYTEAFF
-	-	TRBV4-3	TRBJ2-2	TGCGCCAGCAGCCAAGAGTTGTACCAGGGCTTAACCGGGGAGCTGTTTTTT	CASSQELYQGLTGELFF
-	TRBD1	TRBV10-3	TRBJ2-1	TGTGCCATCAGTGACGGGGGACAGGCTGACAATGAGCAGTTCTTC	CAISDGGQADNEQFF
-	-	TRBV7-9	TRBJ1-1	TGTGCCAGCAGCTTAGGGGGGACAACGAGTGAAGCTTTCTTT	CASSLGGTTSEAFF